This T cell receptor beta chain came from a study of T cells in Graves' hyperthyroidism and ophthalmopathy. Fresh peripheral blood, roughly 9.6 ml, was the source of the PBMCs. The investigators amplified TCR beta CDR3 regions from RNA transcripts. In the first-round RT-PCR of the TCR CDR3, the HTBI primer set was used. Each CDR3 protein is one row after TCRdb ran MiXCR on the multiplex PCR reads. Of some 440,000 distinct CDR3 sequences detected, approximately 14% appear once; the ten largest clones hold roughly 7.4%. In this sample, this clonotype turned up many times. CDR1 MNHNS and CDR2 SASEGT come from the germline V gene. The V end lost 11 bases, the J end lost 4 bases, and 21 bases lay between the germline ends. The length of the CDR3 is 15 residues.

Sequencing input: blood. This sequence joins TRBV6-1 and TRBJ2-1, with D perhaps being TRBD1 or TRBD2 (6 bases each). The sequence derives from a young woman with Graves' hyperthyroidism. CDR3: CASPGGTPRYNEQFF. In DNA form, the CDR3 reads TGTGCCTCGCCTGGGGGGACACCGAGATACAATGAGCAGTTCTTC.